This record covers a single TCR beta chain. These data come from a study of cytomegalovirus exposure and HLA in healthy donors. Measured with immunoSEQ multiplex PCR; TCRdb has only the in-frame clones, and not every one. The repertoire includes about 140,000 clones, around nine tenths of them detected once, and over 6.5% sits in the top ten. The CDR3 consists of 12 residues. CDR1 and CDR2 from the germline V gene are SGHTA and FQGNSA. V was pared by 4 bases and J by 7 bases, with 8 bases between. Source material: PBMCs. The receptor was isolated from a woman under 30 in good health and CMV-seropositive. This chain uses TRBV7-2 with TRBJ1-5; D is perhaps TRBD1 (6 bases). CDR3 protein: CASSSRGQPQHF. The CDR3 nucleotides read TGTGCCAGCAGCTCAAGGGGGCAGCCCCAGCATTTT.